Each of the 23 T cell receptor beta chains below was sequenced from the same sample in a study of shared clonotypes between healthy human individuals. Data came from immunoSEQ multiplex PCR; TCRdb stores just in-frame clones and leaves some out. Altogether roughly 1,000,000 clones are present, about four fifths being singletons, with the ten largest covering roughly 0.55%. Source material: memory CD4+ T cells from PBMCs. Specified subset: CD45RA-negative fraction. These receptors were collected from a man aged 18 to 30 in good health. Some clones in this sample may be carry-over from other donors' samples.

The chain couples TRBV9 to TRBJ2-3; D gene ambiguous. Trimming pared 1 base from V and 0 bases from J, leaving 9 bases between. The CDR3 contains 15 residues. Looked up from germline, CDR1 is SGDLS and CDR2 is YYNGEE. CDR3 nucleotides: TGTGCCAGCAGCGTACGGCCGCTAAGCACAGATACGCAGTATTTT. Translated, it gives CASSVRPLSTDTQYF.

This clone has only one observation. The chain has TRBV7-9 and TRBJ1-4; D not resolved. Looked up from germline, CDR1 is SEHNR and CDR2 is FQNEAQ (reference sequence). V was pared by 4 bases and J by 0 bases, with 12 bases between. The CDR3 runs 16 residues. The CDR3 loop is CASSSPGSATNEKLFF. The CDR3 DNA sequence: TGTGCCAGCAGCTCACCCGGCTCTGCAACTAATGAAAAACTGTTTTTT.

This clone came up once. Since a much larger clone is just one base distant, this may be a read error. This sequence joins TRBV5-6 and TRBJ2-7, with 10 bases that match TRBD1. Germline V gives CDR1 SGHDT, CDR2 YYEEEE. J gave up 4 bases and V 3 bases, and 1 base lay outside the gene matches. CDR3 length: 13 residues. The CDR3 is CASSWTGGYEQYF. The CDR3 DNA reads TGTGCCAGCAGCTGGACAGGGGGTTACGAGCAGTACTTC.

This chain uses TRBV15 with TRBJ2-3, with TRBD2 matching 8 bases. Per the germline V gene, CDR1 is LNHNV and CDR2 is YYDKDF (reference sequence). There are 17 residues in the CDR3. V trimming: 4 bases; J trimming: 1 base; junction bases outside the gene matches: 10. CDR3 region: CATSKKLLAARTDTQYF. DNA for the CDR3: TGTGCCACCAGCAAAAAACTACTAGCGGCCCGCACAGATACGCAGTATTTT.

The CDR3 nucleotides are TGTGCCAGCAGCCCCCATAAGGGGGAGCTGTTTTTT. Translated: CASSPHKGELFF. The rearrangement joins TRBV7-3 to TRBJ2-2; no clear D. V lost 5 bases and J 8 bases, leaving 9 bases between the germline ends. CDR1 is SGHTA, CDR2 FQGTGA, per germline. This CDR3 has 12 residues.

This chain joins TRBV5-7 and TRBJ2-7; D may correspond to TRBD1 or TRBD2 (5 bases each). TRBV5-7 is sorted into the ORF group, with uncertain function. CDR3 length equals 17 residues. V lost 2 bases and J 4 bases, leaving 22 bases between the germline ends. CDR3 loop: CASSLLPMGPPFYEQYF. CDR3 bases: TGTGCCAGCAGCTTATTGCCAATGGGACCACCATTTTACGAGCAGTACTTC.

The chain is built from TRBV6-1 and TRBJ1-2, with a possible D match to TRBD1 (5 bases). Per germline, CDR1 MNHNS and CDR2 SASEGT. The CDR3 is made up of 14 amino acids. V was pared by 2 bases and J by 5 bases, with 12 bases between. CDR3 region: CASSEQVQEYGYTF. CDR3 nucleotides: TGTGCCAGCAGTGAACAAGTACAGGAGTATGGCTACACCTTC.

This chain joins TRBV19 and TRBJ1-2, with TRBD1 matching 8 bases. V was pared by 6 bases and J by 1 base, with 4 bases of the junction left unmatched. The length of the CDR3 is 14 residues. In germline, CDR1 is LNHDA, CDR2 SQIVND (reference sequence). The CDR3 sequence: CASSRQGNNYGYTF. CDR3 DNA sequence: TGTGCCAGTAGCCGACAGGGGAATAACTATGGCTACACCTTC.

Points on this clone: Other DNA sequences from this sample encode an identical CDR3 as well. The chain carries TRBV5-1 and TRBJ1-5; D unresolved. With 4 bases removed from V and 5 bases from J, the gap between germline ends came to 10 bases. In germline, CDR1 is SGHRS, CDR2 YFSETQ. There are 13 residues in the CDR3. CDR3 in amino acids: CASSLGTDQPQHF. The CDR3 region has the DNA TGCGCCAGCAGCCTGGGCACCGATCAGCCCCAGCATTTT.

CDR3 sequence (DNA): TGTGCCAGCACCCTTACTAGAGACAATGAGCAGTTCTTC. It codes for CASTLTRDNEQFF. The V and J genes are TRBV2 and TRBJ2-1; maybe TRBD2 (5 bases). The CDR3 spans 13 residues. The germline gives CDR1 SNHLY, CDR2 FYNNEI. V was cut by 7 bases and J by 5 bases, with 12 bases left in between.

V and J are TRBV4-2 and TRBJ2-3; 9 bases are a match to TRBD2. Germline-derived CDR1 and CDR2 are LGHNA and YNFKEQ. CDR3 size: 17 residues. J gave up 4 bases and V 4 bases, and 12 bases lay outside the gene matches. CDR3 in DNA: TGTGCCAGCAGCCTGGAACCGGGCGGGAGGGCCGCAGATACGCAGTATTTT. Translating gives CASSLEPGGRAADTQYF.

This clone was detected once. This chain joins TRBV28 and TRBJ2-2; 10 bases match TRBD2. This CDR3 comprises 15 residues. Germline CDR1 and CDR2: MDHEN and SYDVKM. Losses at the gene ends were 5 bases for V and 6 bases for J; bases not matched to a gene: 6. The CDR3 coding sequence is TGTGCCAGCAGTGCTCTAGCGGGAGAATCCGGGGAGCTGTTTTTT. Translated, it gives CASSALAGESGELFF.

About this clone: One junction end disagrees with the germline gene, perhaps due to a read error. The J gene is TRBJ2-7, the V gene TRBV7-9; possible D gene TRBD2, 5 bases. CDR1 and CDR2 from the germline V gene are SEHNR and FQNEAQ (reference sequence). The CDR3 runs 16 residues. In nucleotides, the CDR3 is TGTGCCAGCAGCGTAGCTCAGACCAGCGGCCGCTACGAGCAGTACTTC. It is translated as CASSVAQTSGRYEQYF.

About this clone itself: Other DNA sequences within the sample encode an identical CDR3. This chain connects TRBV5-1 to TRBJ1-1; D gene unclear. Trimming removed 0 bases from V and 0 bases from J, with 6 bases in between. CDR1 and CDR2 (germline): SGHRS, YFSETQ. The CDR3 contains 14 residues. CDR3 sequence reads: CASSLGGMNTEAFF. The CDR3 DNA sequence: TGCGCCAGCAGCTTGGGAGGGATGAACACTGAAGCTTTCTTT. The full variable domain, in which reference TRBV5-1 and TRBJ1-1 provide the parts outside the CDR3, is KAGVTQTPRYLIKTRGQQVTLSCSPISGHRSVSWYQQTPGQGLQFLFEYFSETQRNKGNFPGRFSGRQFSNSRSEMNVSTLELGDSALYLCASSLGGMNTEAFFGQGTRLTVV.

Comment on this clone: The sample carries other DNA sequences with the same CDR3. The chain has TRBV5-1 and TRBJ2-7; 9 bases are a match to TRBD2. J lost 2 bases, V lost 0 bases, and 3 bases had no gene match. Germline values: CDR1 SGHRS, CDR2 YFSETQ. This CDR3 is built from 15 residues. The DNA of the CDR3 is TGCGCCAGCAGCTTGGATGCGGGAGGGCCCTACGAGCAGTACTTC. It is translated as CASSLDAGGPYEQYF.

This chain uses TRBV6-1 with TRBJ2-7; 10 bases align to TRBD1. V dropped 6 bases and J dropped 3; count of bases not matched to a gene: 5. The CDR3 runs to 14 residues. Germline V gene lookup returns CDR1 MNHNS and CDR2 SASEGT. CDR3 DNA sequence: TGTGCCAGCAGGGGACAGGGGACCGTCTACGAGCAGTACTTC. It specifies CASRGQGTVYEQYF.

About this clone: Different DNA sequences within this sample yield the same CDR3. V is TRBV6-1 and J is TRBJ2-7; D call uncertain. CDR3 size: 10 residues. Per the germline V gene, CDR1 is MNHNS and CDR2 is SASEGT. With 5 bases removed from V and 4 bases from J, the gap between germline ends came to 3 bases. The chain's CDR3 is CASSLYEQYF. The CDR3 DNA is TGTGCCAGCAGTTTGTACGAGCAGTACTTC.

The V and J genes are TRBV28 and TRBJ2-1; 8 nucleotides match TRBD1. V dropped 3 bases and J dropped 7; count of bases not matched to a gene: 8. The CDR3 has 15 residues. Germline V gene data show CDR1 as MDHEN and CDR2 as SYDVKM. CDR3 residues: CASSLAGQGDNEQFF. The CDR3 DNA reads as TGTGCCAGCAGTTTGGCTGGACAGGGTGATAATGAGCAGTTCTTC. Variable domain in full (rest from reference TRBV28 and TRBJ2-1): DVKVTQSSRYLVKRTGEKVFLECVQDMDHENMFWYRQDPGLGLRLIYFSYDVKMKEKGDIPEGYSVSREKKERFSLILESASTNQTSMYLCASSLAGQGDNEQFFGPGTRLTVL.

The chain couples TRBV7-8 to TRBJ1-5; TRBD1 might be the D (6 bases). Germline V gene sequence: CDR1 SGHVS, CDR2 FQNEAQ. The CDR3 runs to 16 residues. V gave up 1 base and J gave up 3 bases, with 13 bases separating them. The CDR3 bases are TGTGCCAGCAGCTTAGAACAAACAGGGAACAATCAGCCCCAGCATTTT. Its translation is CASSLEQTGNNQPQHF.

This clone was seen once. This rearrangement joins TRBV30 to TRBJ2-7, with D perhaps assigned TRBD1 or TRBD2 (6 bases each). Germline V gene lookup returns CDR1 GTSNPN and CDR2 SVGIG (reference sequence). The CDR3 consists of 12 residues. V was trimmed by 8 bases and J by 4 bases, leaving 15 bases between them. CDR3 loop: CAAGGGAYEQYF. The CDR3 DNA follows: TGTGCCGCCGGAGGGGGAGCTTACGAGCAGTACTTC.

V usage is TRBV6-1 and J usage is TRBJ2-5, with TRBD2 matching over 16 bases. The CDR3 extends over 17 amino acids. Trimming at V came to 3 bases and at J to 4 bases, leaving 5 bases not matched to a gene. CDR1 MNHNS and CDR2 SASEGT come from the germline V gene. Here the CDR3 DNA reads TGTGCCAGCAGTGAGCAGGGACTAGCGGGAGGGGGAGAGACCCAGTACTTC. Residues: CASSEQGLAGGGETQYF.

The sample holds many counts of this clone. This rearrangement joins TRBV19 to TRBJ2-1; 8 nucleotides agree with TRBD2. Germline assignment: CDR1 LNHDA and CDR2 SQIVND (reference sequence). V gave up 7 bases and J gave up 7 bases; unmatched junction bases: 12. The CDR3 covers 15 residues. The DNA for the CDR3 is TGTGCCAGTACCTCCATAGCGGGATTACGGAATGAGCAGTTCTTC. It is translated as CASTSIAGLRNEQFF.

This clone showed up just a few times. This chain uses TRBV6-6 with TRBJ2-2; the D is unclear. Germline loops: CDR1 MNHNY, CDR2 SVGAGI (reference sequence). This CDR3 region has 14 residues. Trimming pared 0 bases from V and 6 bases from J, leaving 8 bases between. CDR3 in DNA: TGTGCCAGCAGTTACTCTGCCGCCTCCGGGGAGCTGTTTTTT. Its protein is CASSYSAASGELFF.